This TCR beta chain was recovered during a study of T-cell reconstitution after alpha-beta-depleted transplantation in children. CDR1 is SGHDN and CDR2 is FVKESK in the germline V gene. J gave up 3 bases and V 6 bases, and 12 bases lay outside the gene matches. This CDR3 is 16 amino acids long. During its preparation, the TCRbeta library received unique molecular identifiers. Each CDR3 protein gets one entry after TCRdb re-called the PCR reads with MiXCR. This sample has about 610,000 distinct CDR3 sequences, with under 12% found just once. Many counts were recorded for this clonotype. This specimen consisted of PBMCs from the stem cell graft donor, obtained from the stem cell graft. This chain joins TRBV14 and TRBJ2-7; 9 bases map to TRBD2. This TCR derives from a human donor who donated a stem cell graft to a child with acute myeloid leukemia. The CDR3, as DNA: TGTGCCAGCAGTTCCGAGGCTAGCGGGGTGATCTACGAGCAGTACTTC. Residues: CASSSEASGVIYEQYF.